This TCR beta chain was sequenced in a study of blood T cell repertoires in COVID-19. Whole-study context: Samples representing acute and convalescent COVID-19 were sourced from the United States, Italy and Spain. T cells, B-cell-depleted T cells, or PBMCs supplied cDNA or gDNA.

Source study methods: Quantification of nucleated cells was approximated via reference gene primer amplification. Sequencing used immunoSEQ multiplex PCR; TCRdb keeps in-frame clones, though not all of them. The DNA was the basis for D and trimming; V, J and clone size are from that table. The sample records about 89,000 clones, 75% to 90% being singletons. The V end was cut by 5 bases, the J end by 6 bases, with 7 bases between. Germline CDR1 and CDR2: SGHTA and FQGNSA. The CDR3 is made up of 11 amino acids. The source of this sequence is a male donor with acute or convalescent COVID-19. The chain has TRBV7-2 and TRBJ1-1; D gene unclear. Input material: peripheral blood. CDR3 in amino acids: CASSPISEAFF. The CDR3, as DNA: TGTGCCAGCAGCCCTATTTCTGAAGCTTTCTTT.